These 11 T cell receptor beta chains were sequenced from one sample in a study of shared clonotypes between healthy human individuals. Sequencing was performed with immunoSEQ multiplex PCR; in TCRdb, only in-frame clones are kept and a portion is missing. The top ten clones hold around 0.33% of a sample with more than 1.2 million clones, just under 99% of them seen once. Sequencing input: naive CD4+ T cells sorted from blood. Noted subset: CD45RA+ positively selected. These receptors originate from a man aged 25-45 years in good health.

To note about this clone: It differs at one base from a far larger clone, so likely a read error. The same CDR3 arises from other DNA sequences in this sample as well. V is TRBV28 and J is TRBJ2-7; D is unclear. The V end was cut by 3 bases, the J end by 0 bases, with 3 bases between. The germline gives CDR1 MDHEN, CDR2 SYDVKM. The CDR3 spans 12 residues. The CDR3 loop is CASSFLSYEQYF. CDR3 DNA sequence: TGTGCCAGCAGTTTCCTCTCCTACGAGCAGTACTTC.

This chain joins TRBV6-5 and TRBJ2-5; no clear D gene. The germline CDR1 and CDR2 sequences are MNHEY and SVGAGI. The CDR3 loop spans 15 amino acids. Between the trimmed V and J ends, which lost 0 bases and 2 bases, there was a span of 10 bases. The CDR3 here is CASSYSISEQETQYF. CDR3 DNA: TGTGCCAGCAGTTACTCGATCTCAGAACAAGAGACCCAGTACTTC.

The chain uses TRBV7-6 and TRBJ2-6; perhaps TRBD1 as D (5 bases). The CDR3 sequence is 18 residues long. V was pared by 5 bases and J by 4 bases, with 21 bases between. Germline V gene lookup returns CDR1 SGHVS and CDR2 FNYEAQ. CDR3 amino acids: CASSPKPLGRVGANVLTF. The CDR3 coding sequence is TGTGCCAGCAGCCCTAAACCGCTTGGCAGGGTGGGGGCCAACGTCCTGACTTTC.

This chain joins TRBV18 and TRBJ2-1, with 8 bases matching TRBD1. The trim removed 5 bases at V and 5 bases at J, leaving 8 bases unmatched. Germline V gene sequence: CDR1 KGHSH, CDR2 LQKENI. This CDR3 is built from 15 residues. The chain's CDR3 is CASSWPGQANNEQFF. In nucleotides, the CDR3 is TGTGCCAGCTCATGGCCGGGACAGGCGAACAATGAGCAGTTCTTC.

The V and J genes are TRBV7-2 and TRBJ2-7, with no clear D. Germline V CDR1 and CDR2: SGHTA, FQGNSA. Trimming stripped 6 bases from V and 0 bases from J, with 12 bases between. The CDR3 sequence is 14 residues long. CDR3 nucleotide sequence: TGTGCCAGCAGTTCAGACCCGCACTCCTACGAGCAGTACTTC. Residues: CASSSDPHSYEQYF.

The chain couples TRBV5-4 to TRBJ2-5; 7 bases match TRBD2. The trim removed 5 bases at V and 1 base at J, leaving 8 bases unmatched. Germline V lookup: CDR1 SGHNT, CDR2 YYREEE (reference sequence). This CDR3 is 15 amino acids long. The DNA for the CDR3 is TGTGCCAGCAGTTCAGCGGGAACCACCCAAGAGACCCAGTACTTC. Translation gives CASSSAGTTQETQYF.

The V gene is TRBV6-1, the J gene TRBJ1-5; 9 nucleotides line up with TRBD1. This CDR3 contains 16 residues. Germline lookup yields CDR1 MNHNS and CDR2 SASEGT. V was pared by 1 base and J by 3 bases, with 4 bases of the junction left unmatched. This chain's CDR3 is CASSEVGTGINQPQHF. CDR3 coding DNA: TGTGCCAGCAGTGAAGTCGGGACAGGGATCAATCAGCCCCAGCATTTT.

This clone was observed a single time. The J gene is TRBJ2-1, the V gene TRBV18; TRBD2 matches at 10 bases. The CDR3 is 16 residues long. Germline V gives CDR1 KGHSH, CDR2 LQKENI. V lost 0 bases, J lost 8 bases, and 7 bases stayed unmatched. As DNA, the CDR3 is TGTGCCAGCTCACCACCGGGGCTAGCGGGAGTACATGAGCAGTTCTTC. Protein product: CASSPPGLAGVHEQFF.

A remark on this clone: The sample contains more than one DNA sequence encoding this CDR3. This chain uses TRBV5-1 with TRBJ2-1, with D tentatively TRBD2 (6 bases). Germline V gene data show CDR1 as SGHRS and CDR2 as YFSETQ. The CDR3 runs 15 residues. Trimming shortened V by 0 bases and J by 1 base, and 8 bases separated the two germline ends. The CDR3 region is CASSLDGGSYNEQFF. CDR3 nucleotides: TGCGCCAGCAGCTTGGATGGGGGGTCCTACAATGAGCAGTTCTTC.

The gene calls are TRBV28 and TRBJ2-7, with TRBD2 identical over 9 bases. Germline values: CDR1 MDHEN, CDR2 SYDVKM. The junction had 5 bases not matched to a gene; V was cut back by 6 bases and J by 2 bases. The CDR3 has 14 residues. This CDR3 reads CASSSSGVAYEQYF. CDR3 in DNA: TGTGCCAGCAGCTCTAGCGGGGTCGCCTACGAGCAGTACTTC.

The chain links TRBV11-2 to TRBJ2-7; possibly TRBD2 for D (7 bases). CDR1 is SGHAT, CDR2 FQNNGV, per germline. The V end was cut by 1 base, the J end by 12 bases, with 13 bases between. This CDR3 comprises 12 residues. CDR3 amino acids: CASSLGGGKRYF. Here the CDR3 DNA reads TGTGCCAGCAGCTTAGGGGGGGGCAAGAGGTACTTC.